Shown below are 27 T cell receptor beta chains from a single sample sequenced in a study of blood T cell repertoires in COVID-19. The table came from immunoSEQ multiplex PCR; TCRdb's copy has only in-frame clones and leaves some out. Here the sample spans about 190,000 clones, approximately 90% being singletons. Sample: peripheral blood. The receptors here all came from a man between 65 and 85 years old with active or convalescent COVID-19.

The rearrangement joins TRBV5-6 to TRBJ2-7; 11 bases are a match to TRBD2. The V gene's germline CDR1 is SGHDT and CDR2 YYEEEE. The CDR3 consists of 17 residues. V was clipped by 4 bases and J by 9 bases; unmatched bases: 18. The chain's CDR3 is CASSPEMGSGGALVQYF. In nucleotides, the CDR3 is TGTGCCAGCAGCCCCGAAATGGGTAGCGGGGGGGCACTCGTGCAGTACTTC. Drawing the rest from reference TRBV5-6 and TRBJ2-7, the complete variable domain is DAGVTQSPTHLIKTRGQQVTLRCSPKSGHDTVSWYQQALGQGPQFIFQYYEEEERQRGNFPDRFSGHQFPNYSSELNVNALLLGDSALYLCASSPEMGSGGALVQYFGPGTRLTVT.

The V call is TRBV29-1, the J call TRBJ2-1; 9 bases align to TRBD1. With 1 base clipped from V and 9 bases from J, the junction kept 13 bases outside the gene matches. The CDR3 is 16 amino acids. The germline gives CDR1 SQVTM, CDR2 ANQGSEA. CDR3 in amino acids: CSVEGPRDRASGEQFF. The CDR3 DNA reads as TGCAGCGTTGAAGGACCCCGGGACAGGGCGTCCGGTGAGCAGTTCTTC.

The chain combines TRBV5-4 with TRBJ2-1, with D uncertain. The CDR3 totals 13 residues. Germline CDR1 and CDR2: SGHNT and YYREEE (reference sequence). V lost 4 bases and J 5 bases, leaving 10 bases between the germline ends. CDR3 residues: CASSPTNDNEQFF. The CDR3 bases are TGTGCCAGCAGCCCCACTAACGACAATGAGCAGTTCTTC.

The chain uses TRBV19 and TRBJ2-7, with TRBD2 matching 7 bases. The CDR3 is 15 residues long. V dropped 7 bases and J dropped 2; count of bases not matched to a gene: 11. Germline CDR1 is LNHDA and CDR2 is SQIVND (reference sequence). The chain's CDR3 is CASTIASGLTYEQYF. The DNA of the CDR3 is TGTGCCAGTACCATCGCTAGCGGATTGACCTACGAGCAGTACTTC.

This clone has a single count. The rearrangement uses TRBV6-6 and TRBJ2-1; 11 nucleotides match TRBD2. CDR1 MNHNY and CDR2 SVGAGI come from the germline V gene (reference sequence). Unmatched junction bases numbered 6, after V lost 0 bases and J lost 8 bases. This CDR3 has 16 amino acids. The CDR3 protein is CASSYSSSGGIYEQFF. As DNA, the CDR3 is TGTGCCAGCAGTTACTCATCTAGCGGGGGGATCTATGAGCAGTTCTTC.

The genes are TRBV7-9 and TRBJ2-7, with TRBD2 as a possible D gene (6 bases). Per the germline V gene, CDR1 is SEHNR and CDR2 is FQNEAQ (reference sequence). With 5 bases removed from V and 2 bases from J, the gap between germline ends came to 10 bases. There are 13 residues in the CDR3. For the CDR3, the DNA is TGTGCCAGCAGCCCGGGGGTCACCTACGAGCAGTACTTC. It translates to CASSPGVTYEQYF.

This chain links TRBV2 with TRBJ1-5; tentatively, D is TRBD1 (5 bases). Germline CDR1 is SNHLY and CDR2 is FYNNEI. Trimming pared 7 bases from V and 0 bases from J, leaving 13 bases between. This CDR3 comprises 15 residues. CDR3 sequence: CASKSGTHSNQPQHF. CDR3 DNA: TGTGCCAGCAAGAGCGGGACTCATAGCAATCAGCCCCAGCATTTT. The full variable domain, its missing parts supplied by reference TRBV2 and TRBJ1-5, is EPEVTQTPSHQVTQMGQEVILRCVPISNHLYFYWYRQILGQKVEFLVSFYNNEISEKSEIFDDQFSVERPDGSNFTLKIRSTKLEDSAMYFCASKSGTHSNQPQHFGDGTRLSIL.

The chain recombines TRBV30 with TRBJ2-4; D perhaps matches TRBD2 (5 bases). This CDR3 contains 14 residues. Trimming cost V 1 base and J 4 bases, with 11 bases left between them. The germline gives CDR1 GTSNPN, CDR2 SVGIG (reference sequence). The CDR3 sequence: CAWSERRWKNIQYF. The CDR3, as DNA: TGTGCCTGGAGTGAGCGGCGGTGGAAAAACATTCAGTACTTC.

The V gene is TRBV5-4, the J gene TRBJ2-2; 7 bases align to TRBD2. There are 15 residues in the CDR3. CDR1 is SGHNT, CDR2 YYREEE, per germline (reference sequence). V shed 2 bases, J shed 4 bases, and the junction held 5 bases outside the gene matches. CDR3 amino acids: CASSLRGDSTGELFF. The CDR3 DNA is TGTGCCAGCAGCTTACGGGGGGATAGCACCGGGGAGCTGTTTTTT.

J is TRBJ2-2 and V is TRBV7-8; 11 nucleotides match TRBD1. This CDR3 has 15 amino acids. Germline-derived CDR1 and CDR2 are SGHVS and FQNEAQ. The ends lost 4 bases at V and 6 bases at J; junction bases unmatched: 4. The CDR3 DNA is TGTGCCAGCAGCTCGGGACAGGGGGTCCCCGGGGAGCTGTTTTTT. This gives the protein CASSSGQGVPGELFF.

V and J are TRBV15 and TRBJ2-1; D remains ambiguous. With 0 bases removed from V and 13 bases from J, the gap between germline ends came to 16 bases. The V gene's germline CDR1 is LNHNV and CDR2 YYDKDF (reference sequence). The CDR3 has 14 amino acids. In DNA form, the CDR3 reads TGTGCCACCAGCAGAGATGGTCCTAGTATGAATCAGTTCTTC. Translation gives CATSRDGPSMNQFF.

A single count supports this clone. The chain links TRBV28 to TRBJ1-2, with a weak D call TRBD1 (5 bases). Trimming stripped 3 bases from V and 8 bases from J, with 7 bases between. This CDR3 is 11 amino acids long. Germline V gives CDR1 MDHEN, CDR2 SYDVKM. The CDR3 here is CASSFTGGYTF. As DNA, the CDR3 is TGTGCCAGCAGTTTTACAGGAGGCTACACCTTC.

J is TRBJ1-6 and V is TRBV5-6; no clear D gene. Germline-derived CDR1 and CDR2 are SGHDT and YYEEEE. This CDR3 comprises 13 residues. The V end was cut by 2 bases, the J end by 10 bases, with 10 bases between. The CDR3 region has the DNA TGTGCCAGCAGCTTTAGCAGTTCATCACCCCTCCACTTT. This sequence encodes CASSFSSSSPLHF. Based on the CDR3 plus reference TRBV5-6 and TRBJ1-6, the full variable domain is DAGVTQSPTHLIKTRGQQVTLRCSPKSGHDTVSWYQQALGQGPQFIFQYYEEEERQRGNFPDRFSGHQFPNYSSELNVNALLLGDSALYLCASSFSSSSPLHFGNGTRLTVT.

The chain combines TRBV6-2 or TRBV6-3 with TRBJ1-1, with D possibly being TRBD1 (5 bases). CDR3 length: 15 amino acids. Per germline, CDR1 MNHEY and CDR2 SVGEGT. V was cut by 4 bases and J by 0 bases, with 12 bases left in between. The CDR3, as DNA: TGTGCCAGCAGTTTCAACAGGCAATTGAACACTGAAGCTTTCTTT. Its translation: CASSFNRQLNTEAFF.

CDR3 nucleotides: TGCGCCAGCAGCTTGGCCGGGGGGCACGGGCAGCCCCAGCATTTT. Amino acid sequence: CASSLAGGHGQPQHF. This rearrangement joins TRBV5-1 to TRBJ1-5, with a possible D match to TRBD1 (6 bases). The CDR3 contains 15 residues. CDR1 and CDR2 from the germline V gene are SGHRS and YFSETQ. The V gene lost 0 bases and the J gene lost 7 bases, with 14 bases spanning the gap.

The chain recombines TRBV27 with TRBJ1-1; D is unclear. V lost 2 bases to trimming and J lost 6 bases, with 7 bases between them. The CDR3 consists of 12 residues. Germline V gives CDR1 MNHEY, CDR2 SMNVEV (reference sequence). CDR3 in amino acids: CASSLAGSEAFF. CDR3 bases: TGTGCCAGCAGTTTAGCGGGTTCTGAAGCTTTCTTT.

The gene calls are TRBV18 and TRBJ1-3; D is uncertain. The CDR3 is made up of 15 amino acids. V was shortened by 3 bases and J by 0 bases, with 9 bases between the two germline ends. Germline CDR1 reads KGHSH; CDR2 reads LQKENI. CDR3 bases: TGTGCCAGCTCACCCGGTCCGGGCTCTGGAAACACCATATATTTT. The encoded protein is CASSPGPGSGNTIYF.

This clone has just a few counts. The V call is TRBV7-6, the J call TRBJ2-1; 8 nucleotides match TRBD1. J lost 2 bases, V lost 5 bases, and 8 bases had no gene match. The CDR3 spans 16 residues. Germline CDR1 is SGHVS and CDR2 is FNYEAQ. CDR3 DNA: TGTGCCAGCAGCAAACTGACAGGGGTGACCTACAATGAGCAGTTCTTC. This gives the protein CASSKLTGVTYNEQFF.

This clone has a single count. The chain is built from TRBV29-1 and TRBJ1-5, with 7 bases fitting TRBD1. Trimming cost V 4 bases and J 4 bases; bases outside gene matches: 7. CDR1 is SQVTM, CDR2 ANQGSEA, per germline. There are 14 residues in the CDR3. The CDR3 DNA reads as TGCAGCGTTGTTTTACAGGGGTTAAATCAGCCCCAGCATTTT. This gives the protein CSVVLQGLNQPQHF.

The chain links TRBV5-1 to TRBJ2-1, with 9 bases fitting TRBD2. CDR1 is SGHRS and CDR2 is YFSETQ in the germline V gene. The trim removed 8 bases at V and 4 bases at J, leaving 13 bases unmatched. This CDR3 has 16 residues. The chain's CDR3 is CASNDAKLAGYNEQFF. The CDR3 region has the DNA TGCGCCAGTAATGACGCTAAACTAGCGGGTTACAATGAGCAGTTCTTC.

This clone appeared a few times. The V gene is TRBV9, the J gene TRBJ1-2, with TRBD1 as a possible D gene (6 bases). The CDR3 is 15 residues long. CDR1 is SGDLS and CDR2 is YYNGEE in the germline V gene. The germline V and J ends were trimmed by 3 bases and 4 bases, with 16 bases remaining between them. The CDR3 DNA sequence: TGTGCCAGCAGCGCCCGCGGGGGCGTGGGCTATGGCTACACCTTC. This gives the protein CASSARGGVGYGYTF.

This clone was detected only once. The CDR3 is CASSRGIPNEKLFF. CDR3 bases: TGTGCCAGCAGTCGAGGGATTCCTAATGAAAAACTGTTTTTT. V is TRBV27 and J is TRBJ1-4; D remains ambiguous. CDR3 length equals 14 residues. V was shortened by 5 bases and J by 3 bases, with 10 bases between the two germline ends. CDR1 MNHEY and CDR2 SMNVEV come from the germline V gene (reference sequence).

V is TRBV19 and J is TRBJ2-3; D call uncertain. The CDR3 contains 14 residues. Germline V gives CDR1 LNHDA, CDR2 SQIVND (reference sequence). The ends were cut back, 5 bases at V and 1 base at J, with 10 bases in the middle. The CDR3 loop is CASSVYVGTDTQYF. The DNA for the CDR3 is TGTGCCAGTAGTGTCTACGTCGGCACAGATACGCAGTATTTT.

This clone was recorded only once. The chain couples TRBV5-1 to TRBJ2-5, with D possibly being TRBD1 (6 bases). This CDR3 comprises 15 residues. Trimming pared 2 bases from V and 2 bases from J, leaving 13 bases between. Per germline, CDR1 SGHRS and CDR2 YFSETQ. CDR3 in amino acids: CASSFGDKLQETQYF. The CDR3 DNA follows: TGCGCCAGCAGCTTTGGGGACAAGTTACAAGAGACCCAGTACTTC.

The chain has TRBV7-4 and TRBJ2-2; possibly TRBD2 for D (5 bases). The CDR3 is made up of 15 amino acids. Germline CDR1 SGHVT, CDR2 SQSDAQ. With 4 bases removed from V and 5 bases from J, the gap between germline ends came to 14 bases. The CDR3 DNA reads TGTGCCAGCAGCTCCCAGGAGGAGTTGACCGGGGAGCTGTTTTTT. Its translation is CASSSQEELTGELFF.

The V call is TRBV5-5, the J call TRBJ1-1; D is undetermined. The CDR3 is 18 residues long. Germline values: CDR1 SGHKS, CDR2 YYEKEE (reference sequence). V shed 5 bases and J shed 0 bases, with 23 bases lying between them. The CDR3 DNA follows: TGTGCCAGCAGGCCTTGGATTAAGTCGGCGGCTTTGAACACTGAAGCTTTCTTT. This sequence encodes CASRPWIKSAALNTEAFF.

The chain is built from TRBV5-1 and TRBJ1-1; weak D call: TRBD1 (5 bases). There are 15 residues in the CDR3. V was cut by 4 bases and J by 1 base, with 14 bases left in between. The V gene's germline CDR1 is SGHRS and CDR2 YFSETQ. The DNA of the CDR3 is TGCGCCAGCAGCCGGGACGGGAGGACGAACACTGAAGCTTTCTTT. Translating it yields CASSRDGRTNTEAFF.